The 25 T cell receptor beta chains given below trace back to one sample, sequenced in a study of blood T cell repertoires in COVID-19. The assay was immunoSEQ multiplex PCR, and TCRdb's table has in-frame clones only and misses some. The table shows 150,000 to 200,000 clones, with more than 75% occurring only once. Sequenced input: peripheral blood. These receptors were taken from a woman aged 40-49 years with COVID-19, enrolled during active disease.

The V gene is TRBV4-1, the J gene TRBJ1-5, with TRBD1 identical over 8 bases. The CDR3 is 15 residues long. Germline lookup yields CDR1 MGHRA and CDR2 YSYEKL. J was trimmed by 9 bases and V by 0 bases; bases with no gene match: 7. CDR3 amino acids: CASSQDHRGTGPQHF. The DNA for the CDR3 is TGCGCCAGCAGCCAAGATCACCGGGGGACAGGGCCCCAGCATTTT.

The genes are TRBV18 and TRBJ2-3; a weak D match, TRBD1 (5 bases). The CDR3 extends over 17 amino acids. Germline V CDR1 and CDR2: KGHSH, LQKENI. The V and J ends lost 3 bases and 5 bases respectively, with 21 bases between them. This CDR3 is CASSPYRSPDRVDTQYF. For the CDR3, the DNA is TGTGCCAGCTCACCCTACAGGAGCCCCGATAGGGTAGATACGCAGTATTTT.

This clone occurred once. The chain recombines TRBV19 with TRBJ1-1; TRBD1 is a possible D gene (5 bases). CDR1 and CDR2 from the germline V gene are LNHDA and SQIVND (reference sequence). Trimming stripped 2 bases from V and 4 bases from J, with 8 bases between. This CDR3 contains 13 residues. The CDR3 bases are TGTGCCAGTAGTATAAAGGGGATCACTGAAGCTTTCTTT. Amino acids: CASSIKGITEAFF.

This clone was seen once. This chain connects TRBV6-5 to TRBJ2-1, with 8 bases identical to TRBD2. V lost 6 bases to trimming and J lost 7 bases; unmatched junction nucleotides: 8. This CDR3 contains 14 residues. Germline CDR1 reads MNHEY; CDR2 reads SVGAGI. CDR3 in DNA: TGTGCCAGCAGCTGGCTAGCGGGTTCTAATGAGCAGTTCTTC. This translates into CASSWLAGSNEQFF.

The chain carries TRBV12-3 or TRBV12-4 and TRBJ1-5; 9 nucleotides line up with TRBD1. The CDR3 loop spans 12 amino acids. With V trimmed by 9 bases and J by 7 bases, 4 bases remained unmatched. CDR3 DNA sequence: TGTGCCAGTATACAGGGGGCCCAGCCCCAGCATTTT. Its protein product is CASIQGAQPQHF.

The rearrangement joins TRBV9 to TRBJ2-7; D uncertain. Looked up from germline, CDR1 is SGDLS and CDR2 is YYNGEE. The CDR3 length is 15 residues. V lost 0 bases, J lost 2 bases, and 12 bases lay in between. The CDR3 region has the DNA TGTGCCAGCAGCGTAGATGCACAGCTCCCCTACGAGCAGTACTTC. It codes for CASSVDAQLPYEQYF.

J is TRBJ2-5 and V is TRBV7-8, with D tentatively TRBD2 (7 bases). There are 12 residues in the CDR3. The germline gives CDR1 SGHVS, CDR2 FQNEAQ. Trimming left V 5 bases short and J 8 bases short, with 12 bases between. The CDR3 here is CASSPRGGTQYF. The CDR3 nucleotides read TGTGCCAGCAGCCCAAGGGGGGGAACCCAGTACTTC.

The V gene is TRBV18, the J gene TRBJ2-1; D is perhaps TRBD1 (5 bases). The germline V and J ends were trimmed by 0 bases and 5 bases, with 5 bases remaining between them. The CDR3 length is 13 residues. The germline V gene encodes CDR1 KGHSH and CDR2 LQKENI. The CDR3 here is CASSPPGDNEQFF. In DNA form, the CDR3 reads TGTGCCAGCTCACCACCAGGGGACAATGAGCAGTTCTTC.

The chain carries TRBV2 and TRBJ1-2; D might be TRBD1 (5 bases). Trimming took 6 bases from V and 1 from J, leaving 12 bases between them. Germline V CDR1 and CDR2: SNHLY, FYNNEI. This CDR3 is built from 14 residues. The chain's CDR3 is CASREDTYNYGYTF. DNA for the CDR3: TGTGCCAGCAGAGAGGACACTTATAACTATGGCTACACCTTC. The full variable domain, its missing parts supplied by reference TRBV2 and TRBJ1-2, is EPEVTQTPSHQVTQMGQEVILRCVPISNHLYFYWYRQILGQKVEFLVSFYNNEISEKSEIFDDQFSVERPDGSNFTLKIRSTKLEDSAMYFCASREDTYNYGYTFGSGTRLTVV.

DNA for the CDR3: TGTGCCATATCCACGGGAAATCAGCCCCAGCATTTT. This translates into CAISTGNQPQHF. The chain is built from TRBV10-3 and TRBJ1-5; D is unresolved. Germline-derived CDR1 and CDR2 are ENHRY and SYGVKD. V was trimmed by 9 bases and J by 4 bases, leaving 10 bases between them. CDR3 length: 12 residues.

This chain links TRBV4-1 with TRBJ2-7; D possibly corresponds to TRBD1 (5 bases). Germline assignment: CDR1 MGHRA and CDR2 YSYEKL. V was cut by 0 bases and J by 4 bases, with 13 bases left in between. The CDR3 consists of 15 residues. DNA for the CDR3: TGCGCCAGCAGCCAAGATAGTGGGGCCTGGTACGAGCAGTACTTC. This translates into CASSQDSGAWYEQYF.

This clone was observed a few times. The J gene is TRBJ2-7, the V gene TRBV29-1, with TRBD2 identical over 7 bases. CDR3 size: 12 residues. CDR1 and CDR2 from the germline V gene are SQVTM and ANQGSEA. V lost 4 bases, J lost 3 bases, and 3 bases stayed unmatched. The CDR3 nucleotides read TGCAGCGTTGGGGGGGGACTCTACGAGCAGTACTTC. Amino acids: CSVGGGLYEQYF.

The gene calls are TRBV6-6 and TRBJ2-1, with 8 bases fitting TRBD2. The trim removed 5 bases at V and 3 bases at J, leaving 15 bases unmatched. CDR3 length: 18 residues. Germline CDR1 MNHNY, CDR2 SVGAGI (reference sequence). The CDR3 loop is CASSPAPVGLAGYNEQFF. The CDR3 bases are TGTGCCAGCAGTCCAGCCCCGGTGGGTCTAGCGGGCTACAATGAGCAGTTCTTC.

V usage is TRBV29-1 and J usage is TRBJ2-6; perhaps TRBD1 as D (6 bases). Germline CDR1 SQVTM, CDR2 ANQGSEA. The CDR3 has 14 residues. The ends were cut back, 6 bases at V and 1 base at J, with 10 bases in the middle. The CDR3 loop is CSVKQGSGANVLTF. CDR3 sequence (DNA): TGCAGCGTGAAACAGGGATCTGGGGCCAACGTCCTGACTTTC.

This rearrangement joins TRBV19 to TRBJ1-5; 9 bases are a match to TRBD1. The CDR3 length is 16 residues. With 6 bases clipped from V and 6 bases from J, the junction kept 12 bases outside the gene matches. Germline CDR1 and CDR2: LNHDA and SQIVND (reference sequence). CDR3 amino acids: CASRHHGGQGGQPQHF. Written as DNA, the CDR3 is TGTGCCAGTAGACACCACGGGGGACAGGGCGGTCAGCCCCAGCATTTT.

This rearrangement joins TRBV7-8 to TRBJ1-6, with D possibly matching TRBD1 (6 bases). This CDR3 comprises 16 residues. V was cut by 3 bases and J by 6 bases, with 15 bases left in between. The germline CDR1 and CDR2 sequences are SGHVS and FQNEAQ. The CDR3 DNA follows: TGTGCCAGCAGCTTGGGCAGGACAGTGGGTAATTCACCCCTCCACTTT. This codes for CASSLGRTVGNSPLHF.

This clone has a single count. V usage is TRBV10-3 and J usage is TRBJ2-5; 14 bases line up with TRBD2. V shed 6 bases, J shed 5 bases, and the junction held 2 bases outside the gene matches. There are 14 residues in the CDR3. Looked up from germline, CDR1 is ENHRY and CDR2 is SYGVKD. The CDR3 region has the DNA TGTGCCATCAGGACTAGCGGGGGGGGCGAGACCCAGTACTTC. Its protein product is CAIRTSGGGETQYF.

This chain uses TRBV5-1 with TRBJ2-7; a weak D match, TRBD2 (5 bases). CDR3 length equals 12 residues. The V gene's germline CDR1 is SGHRS and CDR2 YFSETQ. Deletions cut 3 bases from V and 2 bases from J, with 6 bases between. CDR3 DNA sequence: TGCGCCAGCAGCTCGCGGGCCTACGAGCAGTACTTC. The encoded protein is CASSSRAYEQYF.

The chain is built from TRBV19 and TRBJ2-1, with a possible D match to TRBD1 (5 bases). From germline, CDR1 is LNHDA and CDR2 SQIVND (reference sequence). This CDR3 is 16 amino acids long. V lost 6 bases and J lost 5, with 20 bases in between. This CDR3 reads CASSGRVGAIDNEQFF. In DNA form, the CDR3 reads TGTGCCAGTAGCGGACGGGTTGGGGCTATTGACAATGAGCAGTTCTTC.

The chain uses TRBV19 and TRBJ2-1, with D possibly being TRBD2 (5 bases). The CDR3 contains 13 residues. With 6 bases removed from V and 6 bases from J, the gap between germline ends came to 12 bases. Germline values: CDR1 LNHDA, CDR2 SQIVND (reference sequence). The CDR3 DNA is TGTGCCAGTAGGGGAACCGGGGTCAATGAGCAGTTCTTC. Amino acid sequence: CASRGTGVNEQFF.

This clone appeared a few times. At one of its ends the junction is not consistent with the germline gene, which may arise from a read error. This rearrangement joins TRBV29-1 to TRBJ1-4, with TRBD1 matching 7 bases. CDR1 is SQVTM and CDR2 is ANQGSEA in the germline V gene. The CDR3 consists of 14 residues. The CDR3 sequence: CSVEDPGPLRSGGF. The CDR3 nucleotides read TGCAGCGTTGAAGATCCCGGGCCACTGCGGTCAGGGGGTTTT.

The J gene is TRBJ2-7, the V gene TRBV7-3, with a weak D call TRBD1 (6 bases). CDR1 is SGHTA, CDR2 FQGTGA, per germline. V was cut by 5 bases and J by 5 bases, with 13 bases left in between. This CDR3 has 13 amino acids. The CDR3 coding sequence is TGTGCCAGCAGCCAGACCAGGGGAAACGAGCAGTACTTC. Residues: CASSQTRGNEQYF.

The V gene is TRBV5-4, the J gene TRBJ2-7, with 12 positions matching TRBD2. V lost 3 bases to trimming and J lost 4 bases; unmatched junction nucleotides: 2. CDR1 and CDR2 from the germline V gene are SGHNT and YYREEE (reference sequence). This CDR3 has 14 amino acids. The CDR3: CASSSSGRVYEQYF. CDR3 bases: TGTGCCAGCAGCTCTAGCGGGAGGGTGTACGAGCAGTACTTC.

The chain carries TRBV29-1 and TRBJ1-1; D is unclear. Germline V gene lookup returns CDR1 SQVTM and CDR2 ANQGSEA. Trimming pared 7 bases from V and 2 bases from J, leaving 14 bases between. The CDR3 runs to 13 residues. This CDR3 reads CSAPGVANTEAFF. The CDR3 DNA is TGCAGCGCCCCCGGGGTGGCAAACACTGAAGCTTTCTTT.

V usage is TRBV11-2 and J usage is TRBJ1-4; weak D call: TRBD1 (5 bases). V lost 2 bases to trimming and J lost 7 bases, with 14 bases between them. The CDR3 contains 15 residues. Germline CDR1 SGHAT, CDR2 FQNNGV. The CDR3 protein is CASSLQVTASEKLFF. CDR3 DNA: TGTGCCAGCAGCTTACAGGTGACAGCGAGTGAAAAACTGTTTTTT.